This T cell receptor (beta chain) was documented in a study of T cell changes during pregnancy in multiple sclerosis. Assay used: immunoSEQ multiplex PCR; TCRdb lists only in-frame clones, some missing. This sample has around 69,000 clones, with approximately 94% found just once. This CDR3 contains 10 residues. V dropped 8 bases and J dropped 8 bases, with 9 bases sitting between them. Germline CDR1 reads LNHDA; CDR2 reads SQIVND (reference sequence). This TCR was recovered from a female donor in good health, enrolled as a control in a pregnancy study. Sequenced here: peripheral blood, sampled in the second trimester of pregnancy. The genes are TRBV19 and TRBJ1-1, with a weak D call TRBD1 (5 bases). CDR3 sequence reads: CASSGVEAFF. The CDR3, as DNA: TGTGCCAGTTCGGGGGTCGAAGCTTTCTTT.